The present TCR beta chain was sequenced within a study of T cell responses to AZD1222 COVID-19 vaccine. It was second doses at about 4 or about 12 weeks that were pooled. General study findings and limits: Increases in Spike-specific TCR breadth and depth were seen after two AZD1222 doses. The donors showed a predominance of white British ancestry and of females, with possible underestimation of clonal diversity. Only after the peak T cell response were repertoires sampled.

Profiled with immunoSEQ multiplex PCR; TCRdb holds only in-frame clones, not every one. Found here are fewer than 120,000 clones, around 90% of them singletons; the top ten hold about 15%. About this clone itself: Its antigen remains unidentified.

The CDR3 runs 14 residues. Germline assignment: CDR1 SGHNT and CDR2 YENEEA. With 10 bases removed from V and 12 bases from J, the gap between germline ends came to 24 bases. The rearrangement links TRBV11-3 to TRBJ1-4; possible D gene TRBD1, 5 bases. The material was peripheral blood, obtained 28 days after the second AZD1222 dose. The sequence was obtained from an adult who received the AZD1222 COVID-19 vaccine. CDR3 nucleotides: TGTGCCATAGAGGCCCCAGGGCGCGATGGGGAACTGTTTTTT. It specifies CAIEAPGRDGELFF.